The next 12 T cell receptor beta chains were all read from a single sample in a study of OX40 agonist ivuxolimab in advanced cancers. TCRdb's copy holds only in-frame clones and misses some; the assay was immunoSEQ multiplex PCR. Among 100,000 or so clones listed, approximately 90% were seen once. The source was CD4+ or CD8+ T cells sorted from blood, collected in a trial of the OX40 agonist ivuxolimab. All receptors derive from an adult with an advanced solid tumor such as melanoma, head and neck, liver or kidney cancer.

This chain uses TRBV28 with TRBJ2-4; D possibly corresponds to TRBD1 (5 bases). The CDR3 covers 15 residues. V was clipped by 5 bases and J by 0 bases, with 11 bases between them. Germline V lookup: CDR1 MDHEN, CDR2 SYDVKM. The CDR3 loop is CASSVTALAKNIQYF. The CDR3 DNA sequence: TGTGCCAGCAGTGTGACAGCTCTAGCCAAAAACATTCAGTACTTC.

The chain links TRBV4-3 to TRBJ1-1; the D is unclear. CDR1 LGHNA and CDR2 YSLEER come from the germline V gene. CDR3 size: 15 residues. The V end was cut by 0 bases, the J end by 1 base, with 9 bases between. The CDR3 DNA reads TGCGCCAGCAGCCAAGATAGTAACAGGAACACTGAAGCTTTCTTT. Translation: CASSQDSNRNTEAFF.

This chain connects TRBV7-8 to TRBJ1-4; weak D call: TRBD1 (5 bases). The ends were cut back, 2 bases at V and 10 bases at J, with 17 bases in the middle. CDR1 and CDR2 from the germline V gene are SGHVS and FQNEAQ. CDR3 size: 15 residues. Here the CDR3 DNA reads TGTGCCAGCAGCTTATTGGGGCTGACGGACGGAAAACTGTTTTTT. Amino acids: CASSLLGLTDGKLFF.

This chain joins TRBV5-1 and TRBJ1-2, with D hard to call. From germline, CDR1 is SGHRS and CDR2 YFSETQ. Between the trimmed V and J ends, which lost 0 bases and 6 bases, there was a span of 15 bases. The CDR3 has 15 residues. The chain's CDR3 is CASSLEEGKTDGYTF. The CDR3 nucleotides read TGCGCCAGCAGCTTGGAGGAAGGGAAAACGGATGGCTACACCTTC.

This clone was observed a single time. The chain uses TRBV9 and TRBJ2-3; tentatively, D is TRBD2 (5 bases). The length of the CDR3 is 14 residues. Germline values: CDR1 SGDLS, CDR2 YYNGEE. The V and J ends lost 0 bases and 2 bases respectively, with 7 bases between them. The CDR3 sequence is CASSVGLSTDTQYF. The CDR3 DNA is TGTGCCAGCAGCGTAGGACTATCCACAGATACGCAGTATTTT.

The J gene is TRBJ1-3, the V gene TRBV9; 8 bases agree with TRBD1. The CDR3 is 18 amino acids. Looked up from germline, CDR1 is SGDLS and CDR2 is YYNGEE. The V and J ends lost 4 bases and 0 bases, in that order; junction bases with no gene match: 12. The CDR3 spells CASSRLPGQALSGNTIYF. CDR3 nucleotide sequence: TGTGCCAGCAGCCGACTCCCGGGACAGGCCCTCTCTGGAAACACCATATATTTT.

The chain uses TRBV4-3 and TRBJ1-2, with 10 bases matching TRBD1. V shed 1 base, J shed 5 bases, and the junction held 4 bases outside the gene matches. The CDR3 is 15 residues long. Germline V lookup: CDR1 LGHNA, CDR2 YSLEER. This CDR3 is CASSQAGTGVYGYTF. The CDR3 nucleotides read TGCGCCAGCAGCCAAGCGGGGACAGGGGTTTATGGCTACACCTTC.

The chain joins TRBV5-6 to TRBJ1-5; TRBD1 agrees at 10 bases. CDR1 and CDR2 from the germline V gene are SGHDT and YYEEEE. The CDR3 spans 14 residues. V shed 4 bases, J shed 9 bases, and the junction held 7 bases outside the gene matches. In nucleotides, the CDR3 is TGTGCCAGCAGCCGGGACAGGGGATCTGGGCCCCAGCATTTT. Encoded protein: CASSRDRGSGPQHF.

This clone was seen once. The gene calls are TRBV6-5 and TRBJ2-1; 7 bases are shared with TRBD2. V gave up 6 bases and J gave up 4 bases; unmatched junction bases: 9. Germline V CDR1 and CDR2: MNHEY, SVGAGI. The CDR3 loop spans 15 amino acids. The CDR3 coding sequence is TGTGCCAGCAGCCCCCTGAGCGGGGCTTACAATGAGCAGTTCTTC. Its protein is CASSPLSGAYNEQFF.

The chain couples TRBV5-6 to TRBJ2-1; D may be TRBD2 (6 bases). Germline CDR1 and CDR2: SGHDT and YYEEEE. This CDR3 region has 16 residues. Trimming cost V 1 base and J 5 bases, with 16 bases left between them. The CDR3 loop is CASSLRRGLTNNEQFF. The CDR3, as DNA: TGTGCCAGCAGCTTGCGGCGGGGCCTCACTAACAATGAGCAGTTCTTC. The whole variable domain, filled in from reference TRBV5-6 and TRBJ2-1, reads DAGVTQSPTHLIKTRGQQVTLRCSPKSGHDTVSWYQQALGQGPQFIFQYYEEEERQRGNFPDRFSGHQFPNYSSELNVNALLLGDSALYLCASSLRRGLTNNEQFFGPGTRLTVL.

V usage is TRBV11-3 and J usage is TRBJ2-7; 11 bases agree with TRBD2. The V gene end was trimmed by 5 bases and the J gene end by 2 bases; junction bases not matched to a gene: 5. Germline loops: CDR1 SGHNT, CDR2 YENEEA. The CDR3 runs 15 residues. The CDR3 is CASSQGLAVTYEQYF. The CDR3 region has the DNA TGTGCCAGCAGCCAGGGACTAGCGGTAACCTACGAGCAGTACTTC.

V usage is TRBV19 and J usage is TRBJ2-3; D not certain. Germline CDR1 is LNHDA and CDR2 is SQIVND (reference sequence). The V end lost 7 bases, the J end lost 2 bases, and 10 bases lay between the germline ends. CDR3 length: 13 amino acids. The CDR3 sequence: CASKDRPTDTQYF. The DNA for the CDR3 is TGTGCCAGTAAGGACCGCCCCACAGATACGCAGTATTTT. Complete variable domain (other parts from reference TRBV19 and TRBJ2-3): DGGITQSPKYLFRKEGQNVTLSCEQNLNHDAMYWYRQDPGQGLRLIYYSQIVNDFQKGDIAEGYSVSREKKESFPLTVTSAQKNPTAFYLCASKDRPTDTQYFGPGTRLTVL.